The source of this T cell receptor beta chain is a study of T cell responses to AZD1222 COVID-19 vaccine. In germline, CDR1 is SGHTS, CDR2 YDEGEE. Deletions cut 4 bases from V and 4 bases from J, with 9 bases between. CDR3 length equals 13 residues. Data came from immunoSEQ multiplex PCR; TCRdb stores just in-frame clones and leaves some out. Of 120,000 or so clones detected, around 92% appear once; the ten largest clones hold 14%. The sequence came from an adult in good health. J is TRBJ1-3 and V is TRBV5-8, with D unclear. The sample here was peripheral blood, taken on day 0 of AZD1222 vaccination. The CDR3 spells CASSPEWGNTIYF. The CDR3 bases are TGTGCCAGCAGCCCCGAATGGGGAAACACCATATATTTT.